The rows below give T cell receptor beta chains drawn from one sample of a study of human T cells and chemical hapten exposure. MiXCR, applied by TCRdb to the RACE reads, yields one record per CDR3 protein. The sample records about 52,000 distinct CDR3 sequences, 8% to 10% being singletons. Sequenced here: whole blood, sampled in connection with sensitization to the hapten diphenylcyclopropenone (DPC). These receptors were collected from a woman aged 40 to 50 with alopecia areata. Some clones in this sample may be carry-over from other donors' samples. Each CDR3 is given with its conserved first and last residue. Fields, in order: V gene, D gene, J gene, clone size, CDR3 protein, CDR3 DNA. A D gene is named only where the DNA matches it firmly. Not every row has a clone size; where given, it reads once, few, many or a size class.

TRBV7-9,NA,TRBJ2-3,many,CASSLVGNTDTQYF,TGTGCCAGCAGCTTAGTGGGCAACACAGATACGCAGTATTTT
TRBV20-1,TRBD1,TRBJ1-6,NA,CSAKDRVIGNSPLHF,TGCAGTGCTAAGGACAGGGTGATAGGTAATTCACCCCTCCACTTT
TRBV6-2/TRBV6-3,NA,TRBJ1-5,NA,CASSDGTTESQPQHF,TGTGCCAGCAGTGATGGGACAACTGAAAGTCAGCCCCAGCATTTT
TRBV29-1,NA,TRBJ2-5,NA,CSVDPSQETQYF,TGCAGCGTCGATCCTTCCCAAGAGACCCAGTACTTC
TRBV4-3,NA,TRBJ2-3,few,CASSQEVRGAGNTQYF,TGCGCCAGCAGCCAAGAAGTAAGGGGGGCCGGGAATACGCAGTATTTT
TRBV5-6,TRBD2,TRBJ2-1,NA,CASSAGLAVIYNEQFF,TGTGCCAGCAGCGCTGGACTAGCGGTGATCTACAATGAGCAGTTCTTC
TRBV6-6,NA,TRBJ2-4,NA,CASSLVGVGKNIQYF,TGTGCCAGCAGCCTTGTGGGGGTGGGCAAAAACATTCAGTACTTC
TRBV7-6,NA,TRBJ2-2,many,CASSLAVGEVDTGELFF,TGTGCCAGCAGCTTAGCAGTGGGGGAGGTGGACACCGGGGAGCTGTTTTTT
TRBV7-3,TRBD2,TRBJ2-1,few,CASSRMPGTSGYNEQFF,TGTGCCAGCAGCCGTATGCCCGGGACTAGCGGGTACAATGAGCAGTTCTTC
TRBV28,TRBD1,TRBJ2-5,NA,CASSIPGQGQETQYF,TGTGCCAGCAGCATACCTGGACAGGGACAAGAGACCCAGTACTTC
TRBV5-6,NA,TRBJ1-2,many,CASSFIQGSDYGYTF,TGTGCCAGCAGCTTTATACAGGGATCCGACTATGGCTACACCTTC
TRBV7-8,NA,TRBJ2-3,many,CASRLYTDTQYF,TGTGCCAGCCGCTTATACACAGATACGCAGTATTTT
TRBV4-2,NA,TRBJ1-4,NA,CASSQVGTTNEKLFF,TGTGCCAGCAGCCAAGTTGGGACGACTAATGAAAAACTGTTTTTT
TRBV20-1,NA,TRBJ1-2,many,CSARGPSGGYTF,TGCAGTGCTAGGGGTCCCAGTGGGGGCTACACCTTC
TRBV25-1,NA,TRBJ1-1,many,CASRRRGSAFF,TGTGCCAGCCGTCGACGGGGGAGCGCTTTCTTT
TRBV6-6,NA,TRBJ2-5,few,CASSYVGAQETQYF,TGTGCCAGCAGTTACGTGGGGGCCCAAGAGACCCAGTACTTC
TRBV5-1,TRBD1,TRBJ1-5,NA,CASSTAGGRNQPQHF,TGCGCCAGCAGCACGGCAGGGGGCCGCAATCAGCCCCAGCATTTT
TRBV18,NA,TRBJ1-2,many,CASSPSYGYTF,TGTGCCAGCTCACCGAGCTATGGCTACACCTTC
TRBV2,NA,TRBJ2-5,few,CASRDRDFQETQYF,TGTGCCAGCAGGGACCGGGACTTCCAAGAGACCCAGTACTTC
TRBV27,NA,TRBJ2-7,NA,CASSLSEVAEQYF,TGTGCCAGCAGTTTATCGGAGGTTGCCGAGCAGTACTTC
TRBV7-6,NA,TRBJ2-1,NA,CASSLAAANERQFF,TGTGCCAGCAGCTTAGCGGCAGCTAATGAGCGGCAGTTCTTC
TRBV19,TRBD1,TRBJ1-5,NA,CASTTGAWNQPQHF,TGTGCCAGTACAACAGGGGCGTGGAATCAGCCCCAGCATTTT
TRBV6-5,TRBD1,TRBJ2-5,NA,CASSSATGAETQYF,TGTGCCAGCAGTTCTGCGACAGGGGCAGAGACCCAGTACTTC
TRBV7-2,NA,TRBJ1-1,NA,CASSLDGGRPVEAFF,TGTGCCAGCAGCTTAGACGGGGGACGCCCAGTGGAAGCTTTCTTT
TRBV13,NA,TRBJ2-3,NA,CASSWRIGDTQYF,TGTGCCAGCAGCTGGAGGATCGGAGATACGCAGTATTTT
TRBV11-2,TRBD1,TRBJ2-7,many,CASSLMSGGHEQYF,TGTGCCAGCAGCTTAATGTCAGGGGGTCACGAGCAGTACTTC
TRBV7-6,NA,TRBJ1-2,NA,CASSSPGQGGYGYTF,TGTGCCAGCAGCTCACCAGGCCAAGGGGGCTATGGCTACACCTTC
TRBV7-6,NA,TRBJ2-1,NA,CASSEDSSYNEQFF,TGTGCCAGCAGCGAGGACAGCTCCTACAATGAGCAGTTCTTC
TRBV2,TRBD1,TRBJ1-5,many,CASRGMDRGDQPQHF,TGTGCCAGCAGGGGGATGGACAGGGGAGATCAGCCCCAGCATTTT
TRBV6-2/TRBV6-3,NA,TRBJ1-5,many,CASSYSIQGWFSNQPQHF,TGTGCCAGCAGTTACTCCATACAGGGTTGGTTTAGCAATCAGCCCCAGCATTTT
TRBV4-3,TRBD1,TRBJ2-7,few,CASSSGTGVYEQYF,TGCGCCAGCAGCTCCGGGACAGGGGTGTACGAGCAGTACTTC
TRBV10-3,TRBD2,TRBJ2-1,many,CAISETSAGMGEQFF,TGTGCCATCAGTGAGACGTCAGCGGGGATGGGTGAGCAGTTCTTC
TRBV6-4,TRBD2,TRBJ2-1,NA,CASSDSSGGANEQFF,TGTGCCAGCAGTGACTCTAGCGGGGGGGCCAATGAGCAGTTCTTC
TRBV2,NA,TRBJ2-7,NA,CASSEAGVGGYEQYF,TGTGCCAGCAGTGAAGCAGGGGTAGGCGGCTACGAGCAGTACTTC
TRBV11-2,NA,TRBJ2-2,many,CASSLYWASLRTVNTGELFF,TGTGCCAGCAGCTTATATTGGGCCTCATTGCGGACAGTGAACACCGGGGAGCTGTTTTTT
TRBV4-1,TRBD1,TRBJ2-2,NA,CASSQGQGTTGELFF,TGCGCCAGCAGCCAAGGACAGGGGACCACCGGGGAGCTGTTTTTT
TRBV28,TRBD1,TRBJ1-6,few,CASREQGNNSPLHF,TGTGCCAGCAGGGAACAGGGGAATAATTCACCCCTCCACTTT
TRBV12-3/TRBV12-4,NA,TRBJ1-3,few,CASSSIIGGVGNTIYF,TGTGCCAGCAGTTCTATAATTGGGGGCGTTGGAAACACCATATATTTT
TRBV5-1,NA,TRBJ2-3,few,CASSYRDQTDTQYF,TGCGCCAGCAGCTACCGGGATCAGACAGATACGCAGTATTTT